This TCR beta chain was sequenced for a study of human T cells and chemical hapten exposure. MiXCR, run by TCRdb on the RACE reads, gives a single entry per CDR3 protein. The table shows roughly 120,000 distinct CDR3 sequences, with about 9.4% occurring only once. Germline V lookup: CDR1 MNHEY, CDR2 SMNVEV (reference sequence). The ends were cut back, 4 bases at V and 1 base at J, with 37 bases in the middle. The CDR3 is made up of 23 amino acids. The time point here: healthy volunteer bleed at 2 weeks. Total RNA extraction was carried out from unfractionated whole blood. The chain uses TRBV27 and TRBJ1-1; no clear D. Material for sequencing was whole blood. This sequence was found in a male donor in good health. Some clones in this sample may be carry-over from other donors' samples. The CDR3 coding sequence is TGTGCCAGCAGTTCACATCCCGCAATCGTAATTGGAGAGAATGGCAAGCGGAACACTGAAGCTTTCTTT. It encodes CASSSHPAIVIGENGKRNTEAFF.